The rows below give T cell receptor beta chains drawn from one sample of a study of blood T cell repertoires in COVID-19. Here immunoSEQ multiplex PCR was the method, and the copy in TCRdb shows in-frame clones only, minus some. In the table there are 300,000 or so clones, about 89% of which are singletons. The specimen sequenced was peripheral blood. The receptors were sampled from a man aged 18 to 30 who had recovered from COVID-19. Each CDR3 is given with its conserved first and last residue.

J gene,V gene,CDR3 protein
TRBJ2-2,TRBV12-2,CASRLESTSGLTTGELFF
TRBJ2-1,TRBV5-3,CARSLGLAGVTSYNEQFF
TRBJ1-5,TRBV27,CASRNGQGSNQPQHF
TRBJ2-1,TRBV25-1,CASGNSGGPYNEQFF
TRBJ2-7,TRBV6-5,CASSKNARGAYEQYF
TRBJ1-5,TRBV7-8,CASSRDRGNQPQHF
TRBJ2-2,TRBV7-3,CASSPSGTSGTGELFF
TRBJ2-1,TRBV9,CASSVGAGGPSDEQFF
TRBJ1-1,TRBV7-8,CASSWQGYTEAFF
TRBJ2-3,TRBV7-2,CASSLGQGSDTQYF
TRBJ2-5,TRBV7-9,CASSLTSGGETQYF
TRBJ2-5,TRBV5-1,CASSPGSSYQETQYF
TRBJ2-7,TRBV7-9,CASSLTGVFYEQYF
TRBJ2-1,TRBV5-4,CASSLGSGEQFF
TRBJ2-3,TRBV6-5,CASSYSAGGNSYTQYF
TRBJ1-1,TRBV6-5,CASSRDSEAFF
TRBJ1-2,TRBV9,CASSVGRGQTFYGYTF
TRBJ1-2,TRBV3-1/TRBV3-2,CASSARDSLIGYTF
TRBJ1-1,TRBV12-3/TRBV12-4,CASSLATEAFF
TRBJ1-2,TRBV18,CASSPPYTGQPYGYTF
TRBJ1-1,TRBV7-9,CASSLELAEAFF
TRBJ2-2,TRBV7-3,CASSLLGQMNTGELFF
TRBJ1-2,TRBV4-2,CASSQARTGTYGYTF
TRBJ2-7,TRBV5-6,CASSPPGSGRAYEQYF
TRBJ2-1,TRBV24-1,CATSGPVNEQFF
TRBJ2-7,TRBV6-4,CASSEPNGASAYEQYF
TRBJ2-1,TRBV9,CASTEGGGTYNEQFF
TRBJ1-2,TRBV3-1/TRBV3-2,CASTQGGGNYGYTF
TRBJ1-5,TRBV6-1,CASSEGTGANQPQHF
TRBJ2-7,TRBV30,CAWSPIQAWLYF
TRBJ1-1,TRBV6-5,CASSYSQGGTTEAFF
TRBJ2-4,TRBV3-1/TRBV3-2,CASSQELAGGPLAKNIQYF